The clone carrying this TCR beta chain was seen more than once but under ten times. The antigen is undetermined. The sequenced template was cDNA made from the entire isolated RNA. Naive, central memory and regulatory T cell samples averaged about 3.3 million immunoSEQ reads each. Sequencing was performed with immunoSEQ multiplex PCR; in TCRdb, only in-frame clones are kept and a portion is missing. The data hold approximately 340,000 clones, with about 14% observed a single time. The data derive from a study of beta chain features in type 1 diabetes. Study-level findings and limits: Moderate yet significant TCRB CDR3 shortening was seen in Type 1 diabetes patients in all four CD4+ subsets. High TCR expression in some cells could lead to their over-representation in cDNA sequencing.

The CDR3 covers 14 residues. Trimming took off 3 bases at V and 3 bases at J, with 11 bases between the two ends. The germline V gene has CDR1 SGHVS and CDR2 FQNEAQ. The sequence came from a woman under 30 in good health. Sequencing was carried out using naive CD4+ T cells from blood. The chain couples TRBV7-8 to TRBJ1-1; D is undetermined. The chain's CDR3 is CASSFWEGDTEAFF. DNA for the CDR3: TGTGCCAGCAGCTTTTGGGAGGGAGACACTGAAGCTTTCTTT.